Listed below are T cell receptor beta chains from one sample, sequenced in a study of blood T cell repertoires in COVID-19. Clones were sequenced by immunoSEQ multiplex PCR, and TCRdb holds only the in-frame ones, with some missing. The data contain some 250,000 clones, around 85% of them singletons. The sample was peripheral blood. Receptors originate from a woman in her thirties who had recovered from COVID-19. Both conserved end residues are part of each CDR3. The order of the fields is D gene, V gene, clone size, J gene, CDR3 protein, CDR3 DNA. D genes are given only for firm matches. Size tells how often a clone was seen (once, few, many) or the class of an expanded clone, and some rows leave it out.

D gene: .
V gene: TRBV5-1
clone size: .
J gene: TRBJ2-7
CDR3 protein: CASSLGASLGSSYEQYF
CDR3 DNA: TGCGCCAGCAGCTTGGGGGCCAGTCTTGGAAGCTCCTACGAGCAGTACTTC

D gene: TRBD2
V gene: TRBV5-5
clone size: .
J gene: TRBJ2-2
CDR3 protein: CASSLGLAGGPDGELFF
CDR3 DNA: TGTGCCAGCAGCCTCGGACTAGCGGGGGGGCCGGACGGGGAGCTGTTTTTT

D gene: TRBD1
V gene: TRBV7-2
clone size: .
J gene: TRBJ2-1
CDR3 protein: CASSLDRGTYNEQFF
CDR3 DNA: TGTGCCAGCAGCTTGGACAGGGGCACCTACAATGAGCAGTTCTTC

D gene: TRBD1
V gene: TRBV20-1
clone size: .
J gene: TRBJ1-1
CDR3 protein: CSASSSGGRGAFF
CDR3 DNA: TGCAGTGCTAGTTCTTCAGGGGGCCGGGGGGCTTTCTTT

D gene: TRBD2
V gene: TRBV3-1/TRBV3-2
clone size: .
J gene: TRBJ2-7
CDR3 protein: CASSQGEGSVVYEQYF
CDR3 DNA: TGTGCCAGCAGCCAAGGGGAGGGTTCGGTCGTCTACGAGCAGTACTTC

D gene: .
V gene: TRBV5-5
clone size: .
J gene: TRBJ2-7
CDR3 protein: CASSLAVAGGTYEQYF
CDR3 DNA: TGTGCCAGCAGCTTGGCCGTCGCTGGAGGCACCTACGAGCAGTACTTC

D gene: TRBD2
V gene: TRBV2
clone size: .
J gene: TRBJ2-5
CDR3 protein: CASESGGDPETQYF
CDR3 DNA: TGTGCCAGCGAAAGCGGGGGGGATCCAGAGACCCAGTACTTC

D gene: TRBD2
V gene: TRBV15
clone size: few
J gene: TRBJ2-2
CDR3 protein: CATSRIAGGGELFF
CDR3 DNA: TGTGCCACCAGCAGGATAGCGGGAGGGGGGGAGCTGTTTTTT

D gene: TRBD1
V gene: TRBV6-5
clone size: .
J gene: TRBJ1-2
CDR3 protein: CASRDRGRYGYTF
CDR3 DNA: TGTGCCAGCAGGGACAGGGGGAGGTATGGCTACACCTTC

D gene: TRBD1
V gene: TRBV18
clone size: .
J gene: TRBJ1-6
CDR3 protein: CASSIGQGRNSPLHF
CDR3 DNA: TGTGCCAGCTCAATCGGACAGGGAAGGAATTCACCCCTCCACTTT

D gene: .
V gene: TRBV6-5
clone size: .
J gene: TRBJ2-2
CDR3 protein: CASSFFRHGTGELFF
CDR3 DNA: TGTGCCAGCAGTTTTTTTCGGCACGGGACCGGGGAGCTGTTTTTT

D gene: TRBD1
V gene: TRBV5-1
clone size: .
J gene: TRBJ2-7
CDR3 protein: CASSWTGERYEQYF
CDR3 DNA: TGCGCCAGCAGCTGGACAGGGGAGCGCTACGAGCAGTACTTC

D gene: .
V gene: TRBV19
clone size: .
J gene: TRBJ2-2
CDR3 protein: CASTWAANTGELFF
CDR3 DNA: TGTGCCAGTACTTGGGCCGCGAACACCGGGGAGCTGTTTTTT

D gene: TRBD2
V gene: TRBV30
clone size: .
J gene: TRBJ2-4
CDR3 protein: CAWTGTSGGGNIQYF
CDR3 DNA: TGTGCCTGGACCGGGACTAGCGGGGGTGGGAACATTCAGTACTTC

D gene: .
V gene: TRBV6-2/TRBV6-3
clone size: .
J gene: TRBJ1-2
CDR3 protein: CASSNSGGNYGYTF
CDR3 DNA: TGTGCCAGCAGCAACTCGGGGGGTAACTATGGCTACACCTTC

D gene: .
V gene: TRBV24-1
clone size: .
J gene: TRBJ2-7
CDR3 protein: CATRGGTASYEQYF
CDR3 DNA: TGTGCCACCAGAGGCGGGACAGCCTCCTACGAGCAGTACTTC

D gene: .
V gene: TRBV19
clone size: few
J gene: TRBJ2-2
CDR3 protein: CACTRSTGELFF
CDR3 DNA: TGTGCCTGTACTAGATCTACCGGGGAGCTGTTTTTT

D gene: TRBD1
V gene: TRBV6-1
clone size: .
J gene: TRBJ2-7
CDR3 protein: CASSEGSRGPLYEQYF
CDR3 DNA: TGTGCCAGCAGTGAAGGAAGCAGGGGGCCTCTTTACGAGCAGTACTTC

D gene: .
V gene: TRBV20-1
clone size: .
J gene: TRBJ2-3
CDR3 protein: CSARQQDTQYF
CDR3 DNA: TGCAGTGCCAGACAACAAGATACGCAGTATTTT

D gene: .
V gene: TRBV9
clone size: .
J gene: TRBJ1-2
CDR3 protein: CASSPGRGYTF
CDR3 DNA: TGTGCCAGCAGCCCAGGGAGGGGCTACACCTTC

D gene: .
V gene: TRBV30
clone size: .
J gene: TRBJ1-6
CDR3 protein: CAWSAGSSYNSPLHF
CDR3 DNA: TGTGCCTGGAGTGCAGGAAGCTCCTATAATTCACCCCTCCACTTT

D gene: TRBD1
V gene: TRBV19
clone size: .
J gene: TRBJ2-7
CDR3 protein: CASRDRGSDEQYF
CDR3 DNA: TGTGCCAGTAGGGACAGGGGGTCCGACGAGCAGTACTTC

D gene: .
V gene: TRBV27
clone size: few
J gene: TRBJ1-5
CDR3 protein: CASRGGVYQPQHF
CDR3 DNA: TGTGCCAGCAGGGGGGGAGTCTATCAGCCCCAGCATTTT

D gene: TRBD2
V gene: TRBV9
clone size: .
J gene: TRBJ2-3
CDR3 protein: CASSVSLRASGGAADTQYF
CDR3 DNA: TGTGCCAGCAGCGTAAGTCTCAGGGCTAGCGGGGGGGCCGCAGATACGCAGTATTTT

D gene: .
V gene: TRBV30
clone size: .
J gene: TRBJ1-3
CDR3 protein: CAWSRVGPGNTIYF
CDR3 DNA: TGTGCCTGGAGTCGGGTGGGGCCTGGAAACACCATATATTTT

D gene: .
V gene: TRBV4-2
clone size: .
J gene: TRBJ1-6
CDR3 protein: CASSPSAGEGSPLHF
CDR3 DNA: TGTGCCAGCAGCCCGAGCGCGGGGGAGGGATCACCCCTCCACTTT

D gene: TRBD2
V gene: TRBV4-1
clone size: .
J gene: TRBJ2-1
CDR3 protein: CASSHPGTSGGHDDHNEQFF
CDR3 DNA: TGCGCCAGCAGCCACCCTGGGACTAGCGGGGGCCACGACGACCACAATGAGCAGTTCTTC

D gene: .
V gene: TRBV4-3
clone size: .
J gene: TRBJ2-7
CDR3 protein: CASSQDGGTPYEQYF
CDR3 DNA: TGCGCCAGCAGCCAAGATGGCGGGACCCCCTACGAGCAGTACTTC

D gene: TRBD1
V gene: TRBV11-3
clone size: .
J gene: TRBJ1-2
CDR3 protein: CASSLAPDRWGYGYTF
CDR3 DNA: TGTGCCAGCAGCTTAGCTCCGGACAGGTGGGGGTATGGCTACACCTTC

D gene: TRBD1
V gene: TRBV7-6
clone size: .
J gene: TRBJ1-1
CDR3 protein: CASSQDQGTGANTEAFF
CDR3 DNA: TGTGCCAGCAGCCAAGATCAGGGGACAGGGGCCAACACTGAAGCTTTCTTT

D gene: TRBD1
V gene: TRBV30
clone size: .
J gene: TRBJ2-7
CDR3 protein: CAGVPGQGFEQYF
CDR3 DNA: TGTGCCGGGGTTCCGGGACAGGGGTTCGAGCAGTACTTC

D gene: TRBD2
V gene: TRBV6-5
clone size: .
J gene: TRBJ2-3
CDR3 protein: CASRRTSGFTDTQYF
CDR3 DNA: TGTGCCAGCAGGCGGACTAGCGGGTTCACAGATACGCAGTATTTT

D gene: .
V gene: TRBV3-1/TRBV3-2
clone size: once
J gene: TRBJ1-1
CDR3 protein: CASSQGQGLEAFF
CDR3 DNA: TGTGCCAGCAGCCAGGGTCAGGGGCTTGAAGCTTTCTTT

D gene: TRBD1
V gene: TRBV7-2
clone size: .
J gene: TRBJ1-5
CDR3 protein: CASSGGQGSANQPQHF
CDR3 DNA: TGTGCCAGCAGCGGTGGACAGGGTTCCGCCAATCAGCCCCAGCATTTT

D gene: .
V gene: TRBV6-5
clone size: .
J gene: TRBJ1-6
CDR3 protein: CASSRSLYNSPLHF
CDR3 DNA: TGTGCCAGCAGCCGGAGCTTATATAATTCACCCCTCCACTTT

D gene: TRBD1
V gene: TRBV5-1
clone size: .
J gene: TRBJ2-7
CDR3 protein: CASKPPQGAYEQYF
CDR3 DNA: TGCGCCAGCAAACCCCCTCAGGGGGCCTACGAGCAGTACTTC

D gene: TRBD1
V gene: TRBV6-2/TRBV6-3
clone size: .
J gene: TRBJ1-5
CDR3 protein: CASSRRTGVSNQPQHF
CDR3 DNA: TGTGCCAGCAGTCGCAGGACAGGGGTCTCCAATCAGCCCCAGCATTTT

D gene: .
V gene: TRBV9
clone size: .
J gene: TRBJ2-1
CDR3 protein: CASKATWSNEQFF
CDR3 DNA: TGTGCCAGCAAAGCGACCTGGTCCAATGAGCAGTTCTTC

D gene: TRBD1
V gene: TRBV6-5
clone size: .
J gene: TRBJ2-2
CDR3 protein: CASSPQGAGELFF
CDR3 DNA: TGTGCCAGCAGCCCACAGGGGGCCGGGGAGCTGTTTTTT

D gene: .
V gene: TRBV6-4
clone size: .
J gene: TRBJ1-5
CDR3 protein: CATQGISNQPQHF
CDR3 DNA: TGTGCCACGCAGGGGATTAGCAATCAGCCCCAGCATTTT

D gene: .
V gene: TRBV10-2
clone size: .
J gene: TRBJ2-1
CDR3 protein: CASSDSYNEQFF
CDR3 DNA: TGCGCCAGCAGTGATTCATACAATGAGCAGTTCTTC

D gene: .
V gene: TRBV7-2
clone size: once
J gene: TRBJ2-5
CDR3 protein: CASSPGGARGETQYF
CDR3 DNA: TGTGCCAGCAGCCCCGGCGGGGCTAGGGGAGAGACCCAGTACTTC

D gene: .
V gene: TRBV7-9
clone size: .
J gene: TRBJ1-1
CDR3 protein: CASSFRGVGTEAFF
CDR3 DNA: TGTGCCAGCAGCTTCCGGGGGGTTGGCACTGAAGCTTTCTTT

D gene: TRBD2
V gene: TRBV4-2
clone size: .
J gene: TRBJ2-1
CDR3 protein: CASSHFLAGGASSYNEQFF
CDR3 DNA: TGTGCCAGCAGCCACTTTCTAGCGGGGGGCGCTAGCTCCTACAATGAGCAGTTCTTC

D gene: TRBD2
V gene: TRBV2
clone size: once
J gene: TRBJ2-7
CDR3 protein: CASSLAGGIYEQYF
CDR3 DNA: TGTGCCAGCAGTTTAGCGGGGGGGATTTACGAGCAGTACTTC

D gene: TRBD1
V gene: TRBV18
clone size: .
J gene: TRBJ2-1
CDR3 protein: CASSPQTGEQFF
CDR3 DNA: TGTGCCAGCTCACCGCAGACAGGGGAGCAGTTCTTC

D gene: TRBD1
V gene: TRBV19
clone size: .
J gene: TRBJ1-2
CDR3 protein: CASSTRGQGAFYGYTF
CDR3 DNA: TGTGCCAGTAGTACGAGGGGACAGGGGGCCTTCTATGGCTACACCTTC

D gene: .
V gene: TRBV7-9
clone size: .
J gene: TRBJ2-2
CDR3 protein: CASSSDRIWTGELFF
CDR3 DNA: TGTGCCAGCAGCTCAGACAGGATCTGGACCGGGGAGCTGTTTTTT

D gene: TRBD2
V gene: TRBV5-1
clone size: once
J gene: TRBJ2-3
CDR3 protein: CASSQGTSGHTDTQYF
CDR3 DNA: TGCGCCAGCAGCCAGGGGACTAGCGGACACACAGATACGCAGTATTTT

D gene: TRBD2
V gene: TRBV7-3
clone size: .
J gene: TRBJ2-2
CDR3 protein: CASSPGGLAGSGELFF
CDR3 DNA: TGTGCCAGCAGCCCCGGGGGACTAGCGGGGAGCGGGGAGCTGTTTTTT

D gene: TRBD1
V gene: TRBV5-8
clone size: .
J gene: TRBJ1-2
CDR3 protein: CASSTRDRDYGYTF
CDR3 DNA: TGTGCCAGCAGCACCCGGGACAGGGACTATGGCTACACCTTC

D gene: .
V gene: TRBV7-3
clone size: .
J gene: TRBJ2-1
CDR3 protein: CASSPFPGGVYNEQFF
CDR3 DNA: TGTGCCAGCAGCCCCTTCCCGGGGGGCGTCTACAATGAGCAGTTCTTC

D gene: TRBD1
V gene: TRBV6-5
clone size: .
J gene: TRBJ2-7
CDR3 protein: CASSAGQGAEQYF
CDR3 DNA: TGTGCCAGCAGCGCGGGACAGGGGGCCGAGCAGTACTTC